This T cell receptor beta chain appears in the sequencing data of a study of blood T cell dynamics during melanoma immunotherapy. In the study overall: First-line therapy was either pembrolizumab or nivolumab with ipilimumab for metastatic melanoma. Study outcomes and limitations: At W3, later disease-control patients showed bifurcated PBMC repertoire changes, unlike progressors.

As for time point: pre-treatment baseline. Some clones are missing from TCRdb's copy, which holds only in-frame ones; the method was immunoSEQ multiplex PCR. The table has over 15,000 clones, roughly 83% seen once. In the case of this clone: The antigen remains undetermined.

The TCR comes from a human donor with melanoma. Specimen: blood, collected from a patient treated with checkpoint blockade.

CDR3 bases: TGTGCCAGCAGAGGGACAGGGTCTACCACCGGGGAGCTGTTTTTT. This sequence encodes CASRGTGSTTGELFF. The chain has TRBV6-5 and TRBJ2-2, with TRBD1 identical over 9 bases. The germline V gene encodes CDR1 MNHEY and CDR2 SVGAGI. The CDR3 contains 15 residues. Trimming at V came to 6 bases and at J to 4 bases, leaving 6 bases not matched to a gene.